The clone carrying this TCR beta chain appeared many times. Its specificity is not known. These data originate in a study of post-analysis software for immune sequencing data. The TCR beta cDNA libraries carried unique molecular identifiers. One entry per CDR3 protein results from TCRdb running MiXCR on the PCR reads. The sample consists of about 190,000 distinct CDR3 sequences, 29% of them appearing once. This CDR3 is 17 amino acids long. Germline V gene sequence: CDR1 SGHRS, CDR2 YFSETQ. Trimming shortened V by 2 bases and J by 2 bases, and 18 bases separated the two germline ends. Study findings and constraints: Comparison of patients with controls showed a handful of TRBV segments more frequent in patients, TRBV5-6, TRBV5-1 and TRBV20-1 among them. Comparison with controls showed significantly lower normalized Chao1 diversity in multiple sclerosis patients.

Sequenced material: blood. The chain links TRBV5-1 to TRBJ2-3, with a weak D call TRBD2 (5 bases). The TCR sequence derives from a girl aged 2-17 years with multiple sclerosis. CDR3 in amino acids: CASSFNPDEGNTDTQYF. CDR3 coding DNA: TGCGCCAGCAGCTTCAACCCAGACGAGGGAAACACAGATACGCAGTATTTT.